The clone carrying this TCR beta chain was recorded once. Its specificity is not known. This sample was taken from a study of T cell responses to AZD1222 COVID-19 vaccine. The study, taken as a whole, reports: Clonal diversity was possibly underestimated, and white British individuals and females predominated among donors. Among those given AZD1222, only six were seropositive at baseline.

The CDR3 is 13 amino acids. CDR1 is SGHTA, CDR2 FQGTGA, per germline. V gave up 2 bases and J gave up 0 bases, with 4 bases separating them. The repertoire was sequenced with immunoSEQ multiplex PCR; TCRdb's copy has only in-frame clones and lacks some. The table lists 130,000 or so clones, under 95% of them singletons, with about 7.5% in the top ten. This material consisted of peripheral blood, taken 28 days after the second dose of the MenACWY control vaccine. The V gene is TRBV7-3, the J gene TRBJ2-5; no clear D gene. The sequence was obtained from an adult who received the MenACWY meningococcal vaccine as a control. The CDR3 DNA follows: TGTGCCAGCAGCTTACGACACCAAGAGACCCAGTACTTC. Translated, it gives CASSLRHQETQYF.